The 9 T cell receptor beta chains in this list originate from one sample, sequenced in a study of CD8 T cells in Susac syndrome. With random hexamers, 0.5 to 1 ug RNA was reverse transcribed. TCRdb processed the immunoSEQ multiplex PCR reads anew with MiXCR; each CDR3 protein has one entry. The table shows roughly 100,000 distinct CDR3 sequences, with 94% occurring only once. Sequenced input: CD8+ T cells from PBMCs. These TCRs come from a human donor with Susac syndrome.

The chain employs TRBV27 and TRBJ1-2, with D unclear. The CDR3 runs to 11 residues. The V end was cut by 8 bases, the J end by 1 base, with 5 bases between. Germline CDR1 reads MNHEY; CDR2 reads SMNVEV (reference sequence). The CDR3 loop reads CASGVNYGYTF. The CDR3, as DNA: TGTGCCAGCGGAGTTAACTATGGCTACACCTTC.

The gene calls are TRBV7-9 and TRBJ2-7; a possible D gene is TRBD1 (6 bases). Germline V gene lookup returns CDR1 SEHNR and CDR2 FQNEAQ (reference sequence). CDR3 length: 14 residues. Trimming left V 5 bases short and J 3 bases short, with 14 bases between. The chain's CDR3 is CASSHREGLYEQYF. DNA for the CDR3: TGTGCCAGCAGCCACAGGGAAGGACTCTACGAGCAGTACTTC.

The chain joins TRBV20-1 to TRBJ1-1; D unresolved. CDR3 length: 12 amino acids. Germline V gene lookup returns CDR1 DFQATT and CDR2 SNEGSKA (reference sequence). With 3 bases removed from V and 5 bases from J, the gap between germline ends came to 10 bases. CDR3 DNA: TGCAGTGCTAGCGTGGCGGGGACTGAAGCTTTCTTT. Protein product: CSASVAGTEAFF.

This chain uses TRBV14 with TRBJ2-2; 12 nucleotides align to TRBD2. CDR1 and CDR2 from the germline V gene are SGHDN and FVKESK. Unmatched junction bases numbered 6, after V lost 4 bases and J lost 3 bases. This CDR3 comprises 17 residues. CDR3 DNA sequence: TGTGCCAGCAGCCCAAGACTAGCGGGGGCCTACACCGGGGAGCTGTTTTTT. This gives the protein CASSPRLAGAYTGELFF.

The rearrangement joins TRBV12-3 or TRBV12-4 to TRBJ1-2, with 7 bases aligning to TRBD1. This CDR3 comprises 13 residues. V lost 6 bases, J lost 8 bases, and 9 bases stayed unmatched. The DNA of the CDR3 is TGTGCCAGCAGCCCCGGGACAGTGATAGGCTACACCTTC. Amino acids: CASSPGTVIGYTF.

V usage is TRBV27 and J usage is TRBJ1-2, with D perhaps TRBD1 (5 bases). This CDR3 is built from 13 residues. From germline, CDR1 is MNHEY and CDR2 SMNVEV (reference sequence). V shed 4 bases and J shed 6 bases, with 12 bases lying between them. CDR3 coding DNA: TGTGCCAGCAGTTATGTCGCGGGGGATGGCTACACCTTC. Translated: CASSYVAGDGYTF.

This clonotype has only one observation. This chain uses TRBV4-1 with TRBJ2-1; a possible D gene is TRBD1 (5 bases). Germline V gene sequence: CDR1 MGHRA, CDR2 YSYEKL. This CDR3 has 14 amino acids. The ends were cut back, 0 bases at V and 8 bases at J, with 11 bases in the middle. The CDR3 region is CASSQEQVAHEQFF. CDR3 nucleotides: TGCGCCAGCAGCCAAGAACAGGTAGCTCATGAGCAGTTCTTC.

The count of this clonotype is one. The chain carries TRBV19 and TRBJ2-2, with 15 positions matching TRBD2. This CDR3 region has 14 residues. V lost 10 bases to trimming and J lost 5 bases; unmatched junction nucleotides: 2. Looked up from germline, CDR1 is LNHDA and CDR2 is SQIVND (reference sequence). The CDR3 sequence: CATGTSGGTGELFF. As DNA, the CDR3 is TGTGCCACTGGGACTAGCGGGGGGACCGGGGAGCTGTTTTTT.

CDR3 DNA sequence: TGTGCCAGCAGCTGGGCCCGGGACAGCTACGAGCAGTACTTC. This codes for CASSWARDSYEQYF. The rearrangement joins TRBV14 to TRBJ2-7, with 7 bases identical to TRBD1. The trim removed 5 bases at V and 3 bases at J, leaving 7 bases unmatched. Germline-derived CDR1 and CDR2 are SGHDN and FVKESK. The CDR3 spans 14 residues.